The 5 T cell receptor beta chains given below trace back to one sample, sequenced in a study of T-cell memory formation after mild COVID-19. TCRdb re-derived calls from the 5' RACE reads in MiXCR, one entry per CDR3 protein. The repertoire consists of roughly 160,000 distinct CDR3 sequences, with more than 9% occurring once and the leading ten covering 3.5% to 4%. Sequencing was performed on PBMCs or a T cell subset sorted from them (not recorded which). These receptors were taken from a young man who had mild COVID-19 (a few samples of this study predate the infection). Cell type and time point are not known.

This clonotype was observed a handful of times. The rearrangement uses TRBV7-2 and TRBJ1-5; D gene uncertain. The germline V and J ends were trimmed by 5 bases and 6 bases, with 11 bases remaining between them. This CDR3 has 13 residues. Germline-derived CDR1 and CDR2 are SGHTA and FQGNSA. In nucleotides, the CDR3 is TGTGCCAGCAGCCGGCAAAGGGTTCAGCCCCAGCATTTT. Translation: CASSRQRVQPQHF.

This clonotype was observed at least ten times. This chain joins TRBV7-3 and TRBJ2-3; D possibly uses TRBD1 or TRBD2 (6 bases each). The CDR3 has 14 residues. Germline CDR1 reads SGHTA; CDR2 reads FQGTGA. Trimming removed 2 bases from V and 5 bases from J, with 11 bases in between. CDR3 DNA: TGTGCCAGCAGCTTACGGGGGCCGGGAGATACGCAGTATTTT. Amino acids: CASSLRGPGDTQYF.

V usage is TRBV30 and J usage is TRBJ1-1; a possible D gene is TRBD1 (6 bases). With 6 bases removed from V and 6 bases from J, the gap between germline ends came to 17 bases. The CDR3 covers 13 residues. Per germline, CDR1 GTSNPN and CDR2 SVGIG (reference sequence). CDR3 residues: CACPYTGRAEAFF. The CDR3 DNA is TGTGCCTGTCCGTATACAGGGAGGGCTGAAGCTTTCTTT.

As DNA, the CDR3 is TGTGCCAGCAGTTCTCCCTCAGGGTGGGGCACCGGGGAGCTGTTTTTT. It specifies CASSSPSGWGTGELFF. This chain uses TRBV27 with TRBJ2-2; D is perhaps TRBD1 (5 bases). Trimming stripped 4 bases from V and 4 bases from J, with 16 bases between. The CDR3 is 16 residues long. Germline loops: CDR1 MNHEY, CDR2 SMNVEV (reference sequence).

The V gene is TRBV5-6, the J gene TRBJ2-3; D uncertain. CDR3 size: 11 residues. Looked up from germline, CDR1 is SGHDT and CDR2 is YYEEEE. The ends were cut back, 2 bases at V and 6 bases at J, with 4 bases in the middle. The chain's CDR3 is CASSFYDTQYF. CDR3 nucleotide sequence: TGTGCCAGCAGCTTCTACGATACGCAGTATTTT.